The following is a T cell receptor beta chain sequence with its context. The V end lost 1 base, the J end lost 1 base, and 11 bases lay between the germline ends. The CDR3 has 15 residues. Per the germline V gene, CDR1 is SGHRS and CDR2 is YFSETQ. This table comes from immunoSEQ multiplex PCR, and its TCRdb copy is limited to in-frame clones, with some not included. This table holds around 79,000 clones, under 95% found once. These data originate in a study of T cell changes during pregnancy in multiple sclerosis. Sequences were derived from CD4+ T cells from peripheral blood mononuclear cells, sampled in the second trimester of pregnancy. The sequence came from a female donor with multiple sclerosis, enrolled in a pregnancy study. The V and J genes are TRBV5-1 and TRBJ1-2; D is undetermined. CDR3 bases: TGCGCCAGCAGCTTGAGCGGGCTTCTTAACTATGGCTACACCTTC. Residues: CASSLSGLLNYGYTF.